The clone carrying this TCR beta chain appeared a single time. The antigen is not known. A junction boundary mismatches the germline segment, possibly from a read error. The method was immunoSEQ multiplex PCR; TCRdb's version includes in-frame clones alone and lacks a portion of them. The sample yields about 130,000 clones, 86% seen once. These data come from a study of PD-L1 blockade in urothelial cancer. Study at large: About 85% of the roughly 30 patients were males with bladder-origin urothelial cancer. Blood gave a median 141,255 T cells. General observations from the study: Pretreatment blood TCR clonality under the median forecast improved survival. By 3 weeks, tumor-associated blood clones had expanded more in durable-benefit patients.

Regarding time point: peripheral blood 6 weeks after treatment start. The receptor comes from a man aged 50 to 60 with urothelial cancer. The sample consisted of PBMCs, taken around atezolizumab (anti-PD-L1) treatment.

The CDR3 reads CASSLDRGYEQYF. The CDR3 nucleotides are TGTGCCAGCAGCCTAGACAGGGGCTACGAGCAGTACTTC. The rearrangement joins TRBV11-3 to TRBJ2-7; 8 bases map to TRBD1. Germline lookup yields CDR1 SGHNT and CDR2 YENEEA. CDR3 length: 13 residues.